Below, 13 T cell receptor beta chains from the same sample are listed, as sequenced in a study of T-cell reconstitution after alpha-beta-depleted transplantation in children (TCRdb year 2016). The library was made by PCR. TCRdb lists the instrument as Illumina HiSeq 2500. Molecular barcoding was employed in the preparation of TCR libraries, with unique molecular identifiers being used to normalize TCRbeta repertoire quantification. Starting from the raw public reads, TCRdb applied fastp trimming at Q25, assembled clones with MiXCR and retained in-frame beta chains. Rows matching on CDR3 protein sequence are summarized as one entry with the most common DNA and genes. The sample includes 150,000 to 250,000 distinct CDR3 sequences, with 5.5% to 7% observed a single time. Together, the top ten hold around 4.4% of the sample. The treatment or condition label, read with the paper, signifies: allogeneic hematopoietic cell transplantation with graft depleted of TCRalphabeta T cells and CD19 B cells.

Sample: PBMCs, taken before TCRalphabeta/CD19-depleted stem cell transplant. All receptors come from a girl under three years old with combined immunodeficiency, due to receive a stem cell transplant.

This clonotype showed up many times. V gene TRBV20-1 combines with J gene TRBJ2-5; 11 bases fit TRBD2. This CDR3 contains 13 residues. V trimming: 8 bases; J trimming: 7 bases; junction bases outside the gene matches: 9. Germline assignment: CDR1 DFQATT and CDR2 SNEGSKA (reference sequence). The CDR3 DNA sequence: TGCAGTCGGGGACTAGCGGCCAGAGGGACCCAGTACTTC. Residues: CSRGLAARGTQYF.

This clonotype has ten or more counts. The chain recombines TRBV5-1 with TRBJ2-1; D possibly corresponds to TRBD1 (5 bases). CDR1 SGHRS and CDR2 YFSETQ come from the germline V gene. This CDR3 has 15 amino acids. The V end lost 0 bases, the J end lost 3 bases, and 10 bases lay between the germline ends. For the CDR3, the DNA is TGCGCCAGCAGCTTGGGGCAGGGTGTCTACAATGAGCAGTTCTTC. This codes for CASSLGQGVYNEQFF.

This clonotype was detected many times. The DNA for the CDR3 is TGCGCCAGCAGCGAGAGCTCCTATAATTCACCCCTCCACTTT. It encodes CASSESSYNSPLHF. The chain combines TRBV5-1 with TRBJ1-6; D not certain. V lost 4 bases and J lost 0, with 5 bases in between. CDR1 and CDR2 from the germline V gene are SGHRS and YFSETQ. CDR3 size: 14 residues.

This clonotype was picked up a small number of times. The J gene is TRBJ2-7, the V gene TRBV6-5; D is perhaps TRBD2 (5 bases). The CDR3 has 15 amino acids. Per the germline V gene, CDR1 is MNHEY and CDR2 is SVGAGI. Trimming left V 0 bases short and J 5 bases short, with 14 bases between. The CDR3 sequence is CASSYSIFPGDEQYF. The CDR3, as DNA: TGTGCCAGCAGTTACTCGATCTTCCCCGGGGACGAGCAGTACTTC.

This clonotype was found a few times. The chain employs TRBV20-1 and TRBJ1-1, with D perhaps matching TRBD1 (6 bases). The CDR3 totals 12 residues. The V end lost 6 bases, the J end lost 5 bases, and 13 bases lay between the germline ends. Germline lookup yields CDR1 DFQATT and CDR2 SNEGSKA (reference sequence). For the CDR3, the DNA is TGCAGTGCGACACAGGGTAGGACTGAAGCTTTCTTT. Protein sequence: CSATQGRTEAFF.

This clonotype was seen ten or more times. The rearrangement links TRBV12-3 or TRBV12-4 to TRBJ2-7; 8 bases are shared with TRBD1. Losses at the gene ends were 4 bases for V and 4 bases for J; bases not matched to a gene: 9. This CDR3 is built from 15 residues. The CDR3, as DNA: TGTGCCAGCAGTTCCGAGGACAGGGTTGGTTACGAGCAGTACTTC. Its protein product is CASSSEDRVGYEQYF.

This clonotype was seen at least ten times. A much bigger clone sits one base away, suggesting this may be a read error. The genes are TRBV11-1 and TRBJ2-7; no clear D gene. Germline CDR1 is SGHAT and CDR2 is FQDESV (reference sequence). The CDR3 is 11 residues long. V gave up 5 bases and J gave up 0 bases, with 2 bases separating them. The CDR3 region is CASSASYEQYF. The CDR3, as DNA: TGTGCCAGCAGCGCCTCCTACGAGCAGTACTTC.

This clonotype was observed at least ten times. This rearrangement joins TRBV4-1 to TRBJ2-1; 8 nucleotides match TRBD1. Germline CDR1 reads MGHRA; CDR2 reads YSYEKL. The CDR3 runs to 15 residues. The ends lost 1 base at V and 5 bases at J; junction bases unmatched: 4. The CDR3 region is CASSQGQGLHNEQFF. DNA for the CDR3: TGCGCCAGCAGCCAAGGACAGGGGCTTCACAATGAGCAGTTCTTC.

Ten or more counts support this clonotype. The chain is built from TRBV28 and TRBJ2-7; TRBD2 matches 9 bases. The V gene end was trimmed by 4 bases and the J gene end by 5 bases; junction bases not matched to a gene: 9. In germline, CDR1 is MDHEN, CDR2 SYDVKM. The CDR3 is 15 amino acids. As DNA, the CDR3 is TGTGCCAGCAGTTCGCCTATAGCGGGAGTGGACGAGCAGTACTTC. Its protein product is CASSSPIAGVDEQYF.

This clonotype was seen ten or more times. V gene TRBV12-3 or TRBV12-4 combines with J gene TRBJ2-3, with a weak D call TRBD2 (5 bases). Trimming took 7 bases from V and 5 from J, leaving 19 bases between them. This CDR3 spans 15 amino acids. This CDR3 is CASTLGEFREDTQYF. For the CDR3, the DNA is TGTGCCAGCACCCTTGGGGAGTTTAGGGAAGATACGCAGTATTTT.

This clonotype appeared many times. This chain uses TRBV4-3 with TRBJ2-1; either TRBD1 or TRBD2 may supply D (5 bases each). Trimming pared 0 bases from V and 8 bases from J, leaving 14 bases between. Germline CDR1 is LGHNA and CDR2 is YSLEER. CDR3 length: 15 residues. The CDR3 coding sequence is TGCGCCAGCAGCCAAGATAGGGTGAGGGGCTATGAGCAGTTCTTC. This translates into CASSQDRVRGYEQFF.

This clonotype was detected ten times or more. The chain carries TRBV9 and TRBJ2-1, with D uncertain. Trimming removed 3 bases from V and 0 bases from J, with 10 bases in between. The CDR3 has 15 residues. Germline V gene sequence: CDR1 SGDLS, CDR2 YYNGEE. For the CDR3, the DNA is TGTGCCAGCAGCGACGGCGGCCGCTCCTACAATGAGCAGTTCTTC. Translated: CASSDGGRSYNEQFF.

This clonotype was observed many times. The J gene is TRBJ2-3, the V gene TRBV5-1, with no clear D. The CDR3 is 13 residues long. Trimming shortened V by 2 bases and J by 2 bases, and 6 bases separated the two germline ends. Germline V gene sequence: CDR1 SGHRS, CDR2 YFSETQ. The CDR3 protein is CASSFSNTDTQYF. CDR3 nucleotides: TGCGCCAGCAGCTTTAGTAACACAGATACGCAGTATTTT. The variable domain in full, with the rest retrieved from reference TRBV5-1 and TRBJ2-3, is KAGVTQTPRYLIKTRGQQVTLSCSPISGHRSVSWYQQTPGQGLQFLFEYFSETQRNKGNFPGRFSGRQFSNSRSEMNVSTLELGDSALYLCASSFSNTDTQYFGPGTRLTVL.